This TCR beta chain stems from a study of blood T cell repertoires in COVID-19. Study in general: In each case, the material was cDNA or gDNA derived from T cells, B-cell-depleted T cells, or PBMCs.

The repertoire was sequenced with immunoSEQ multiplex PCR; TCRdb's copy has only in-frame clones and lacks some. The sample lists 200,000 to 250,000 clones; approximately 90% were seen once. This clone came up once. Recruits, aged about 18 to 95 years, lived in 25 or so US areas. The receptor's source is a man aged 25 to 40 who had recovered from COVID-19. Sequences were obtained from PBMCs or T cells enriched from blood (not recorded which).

The DNA for the CDR3 is TGTGCCAGCAGTGCAACCGGGACAGGAAGAGTCTACTATGGCTACACCTTC. Protein: CASSATGTGRVYYGYTF. V gene TRBV28 combines with J gene TRBJ1-2; 8 nucleotides match TRBD1. After removal of 5 bases from V and 3 bases from J, the junction contained 14 bases not matched to a gene. Germline V CDR1 and CDR2: MDHEN, SYDVKM. The CDR3 loop spans 17 amino acids.